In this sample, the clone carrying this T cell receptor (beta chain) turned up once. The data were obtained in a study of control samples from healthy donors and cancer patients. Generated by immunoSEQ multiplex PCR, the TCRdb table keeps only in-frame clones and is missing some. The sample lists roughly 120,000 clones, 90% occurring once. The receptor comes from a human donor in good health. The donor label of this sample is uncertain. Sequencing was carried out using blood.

The CDR3 DNA reads TGTGCCAGCAGCTGGGGGGGACAGAACACTGAAGCTTTCTTT. Protein: CASSWGGQNTEAFF. The chain has TRBV5-4 and TRBJ1-1; tentative D call: TRBD1 (6 bases). V lost 3 bases, J lost 1 base, and 10 bases lay in between. The CDR3 has 14 amino acids. CDR1 SGHNT and CDR2 YYREEE come from the germline V gene (reference sequence).